Each of the 23 T cell receptor beta chains below was sequenced from the same sample in a study of T-cell memory formation after mild COVID-19. TCRdb re-called the 5' RACE reads through MiXCR, storing one row per CDR3 protein. Among around 430,000 distinct CDR3 sequences listed, roughly 15% were seen once. The sample taken for sequencing was PBMCs or a T cell subset sorted from them (not recorded which). The receptors originated from a man between 18 and 35 years old who had mild COVID-19 (a few samples of this study predate the infection). Cell type and time point are not known.

The chain combines TRBV5-6 with TRBJ2-5; no clear D. V lost 1 base and J 4 bases, leaving 11 bases between the germline ends. The germline V gene has CDR1 SGHDT and CDR2 YYEEEE. CDR3 size: 14 residues. The CDR3 spells CASSLRAGTETQYF. The DNA for the CDR3 is TGTGCCAGCAGCTTGAGGGCCGGAACAGAGACCCAGTACTTC. Full variable domain (missing parts from reference TRBV5-6 and TRBJ2-5): DAGVTQSPTHLIKTRGQQVTLRCSPKSGHDTVSWYQQALGQGPQFIFQYYEEEERQRGNFPDRFSGHQFPNYSSELNVNALLLGDSALYLCASSLRAGTETQYFGPGTRLLVL.

This clonotype was seen many times. CDR3 region: CASSLGIGLADTDTQYF. In DNA, the CDR3 is TGTGCCAGCAGCTTAGGGATAGGGCTAGCCGACACAGATACGCAGTATTTT. The chain is built from TRBV7-2 and TRBJ2-3, with a tentative D call TRBD2 (5 bases). CDR3 length equals 17 residues. Germline lookup yields CDR1 SGHTA and CDR2 FQGNSA. V lost 1 base, J lost 2 bases, and 16 bases lay in between.

This clonotype was counted only a few times. This chain uses TRBV6-5 with TRBJ1-3; no reliable D call. In germline, CDR1 is MNHEY, CDR2 SVGAGI. CDR3 length: 13 amino acids. V lost 5 bases to trimming and J lost 4 bases, with 9 bases between them. The CDR3 region has the DNA TGTGCCAGCAGTCAGATCCGGGGAAACACCATATATTTT. This encodes CASSQIRGNTIYF.

This clonotype appeared a single time. V and J are TRBV18 and TRBJ2-3, with a possible D match to TRBD1 (5 bases). This CDR3 has 16 residues. Trimming stripped 3 bases from V and 2 bases from J, with 15 bases between. CDR1 is KGHSH and CDR2 is LQKENI in the germline V gene. The CDR3 bases are TGTGCCAGCTCACCCCCAGGACACCTGACCACAGATACGCAGTATTTT. Its protein is CASSPPGHLTTDTQYF.

The V call is TRBV5-1, the J call TRBJ1-1; D uncertain. V lost 4 bases and J 7 bases, leaving 14 bases between the germline ends. The CDR3 runs 13 residues. Germline values: CDR1 SGHRS, CDR2 YFSETQ. Written as DNA, the CDR3 is TGCGCCAGCAGCCTATGGACGGACCTTGAAGCTTTCTTT. Its translation is CASSLWTDLEAFF. The variable domain in full, completed from reference TRBV5-1 and TRBJ1-1, reads KAGVTQTPRYLIKTRGQQVTLSCSPISGHRSVSWYQQTPGQGLQFLFEYFSETQRNKGNFPGRFSGRQFSNSRSEMNVSTLELGDSALYLCASSLWTDLEAFFGQGTRLTVV.

This clonotype has at least ten counts. This CDR3 is CASSLWTGQETQYF. In nucleotides, the CDR3 is TGTGCCAGCAGCCTCTGGACAGGACAAGAGACCCAGTACTTC. J is TRBJ2-5 and V is TRBV3-1; 7 nucleotides align to TRBD1. The V gene's germline CDR1 is LGHDT and CDR2 YNNKEL (reference sequence). J gave up 2 bases and V 4 bases, and 4 bases lay outside the gene matches. The CDR3 covers 14 residues.

V usage is TRBV7-9 and J usage is TRBJ2-3; 11 bases align to TRBD2. The CDR3 has 18 amino acids. Unmatched junction bases numbered 9, after V lost 4 bases and J lost 0 bases. CDR1 SEHNR and CDR2 FQNEAQ come from the germline V gene (reference sequence). The CDR3 sequence is CASSSGRLAGGSTDTQYF. The CDR3 nucleotides are TGTGCCAGCAGCTCCGGGCGGCTAGCGGGGGGAAGCACAGATACGCAGTATTTT.

V is TRBV6-1 and J is TRBJ2-3; 12 nucleotides agree with TRBD2. Germline loops: CDR1 MNHNS, CDR2 SASEGT. The ends lost 4 bases at V and 6 bases at J; junction bases unmatched: 8. CDR3 length equals 16 residues. The CDR3 bases are TGTGCCAGCAGTGGTTACCTAGCGGGGGGGATGGATACGCAGTATTTT. It codes for CASSGYLAGGMDTQYF.

This clonotype was counted a few times. The chain couples TRBV7-9 to TRBJ2-3, with TRBD2 as a possible D gene (6 bases). Germline CDR1 is SEHNR and CDR2 is FQNEAQ (reference sequence). V lost 5 bases and J 1 base, leaving 16 bases between the germline ends. The CDR3 length is 16 residues. The DNA of the CDR3 is TGTGCCAGCAGCCCACTTAGCGGTTGGGGCACAGATACGCAGTATTTT. Its translation is CASSPLSGWGTDTQYF.

V and J are TRBV5-1 and TRBJ2-2; no firm D call. Looked up from germline, CDR1 is SGHRS and CDR2 is YFSETQ. Trimming removed 5 bases at V and 3 bases at J, with 11 bases between. CDR3 length: 14 amino acids. The CDR3, as DNA: TGCGCCAGCAGGAAGGAGCCGGACACCGGGGAGCTGTTTTTT. It is translated as CASRKEPDTGELFF.

This clonotype has a count of ten or more. The V call is TRBV7-2, the J call TRBJ2-7; maybe TRBD1 (5 bases). Trimming left V 5 bases short and J 2 bases short, with 13 bases between. The CDR3 length is 14 residues. Germline CDR1 and CDR2: SGHTA and FQGNSA. CDR3 sequence reads: CASSQLGHTYEQYF. The CDR3 DNA follows: TGTGCCAGCAGCCAACTTGGACACACCTACGAGCAGTACTTC.

The rearrangement uses TRBV4-2 and TRBJ2-7; TRBD2 matches 10 bases. Per the germline V gene, CDR1 is LGHNA and CDR2 is YNFKEQ. The CDR3 covers 15 residues. After removal of 2 bases from V and 3 bases from J, the junction contained 4 bases not matched to a gene. CDR3 coding DNA: TGTGCCAGCAGCCAACAGCGGGGGGGCGGCTACGAGCAGTACTTC. This sequence encodes CASSQQRGGGYEQYF.

In its sample, this clonotype was seen a few times. V and J are TRBV30 and TRBJ1-3, with D possibly TRBD1 on 5 matching bases. The length of the CDR3 is 14 residues. Deletions cut 2 bases from V and 0 bases from J, with 8 bases between. Germline loops: CDR1 GTSNPN, CDR2 SVGIG (reference sequence). Here the CDR3 DNA reads TGTGCCTGGAGTCGGGACCCCTCTGGAAACACCATATATTTT. This encodes CAWSRDPSGNTIYF.

The rearrangement uses TRBV30 and TRBJ2-7; 9 bases are a match to TRBD1. CDR3 size: 14 residues. J gave up 5 bases and V 2 bases, and 7 bases lay outside the gene matches. Germline CDR1 GTSNPN, CDR2 SVGIG (reference sequence). In DNA form, the CDR3 reads TGTGCCTGGAGTCCGGGACAGGGAGGCCACGAGCAGTACTTC. This codes for CAWSPGQGGHEQYF. Supplemented by reference TRBV30 and TRBJ2-7, the full variable domain reads SQTIHQWPATLVQPVGSPLSLECTVEGTSNPNLYWYRQAAGRGLQLLFYSVGIGQISSEVPQNLSASRPQDRQFILSSKKLLLSDSGFYLCAWSPGQGGHEQYFGPGTRLTVT.

The rearrangement joins TRBV6-5 to TRBJ1-1, with D hard to call. This CDR3 has 15 amino acids. Trimming removed 0 bases from V and 0 bases from J, with 8 bases in between. Germline-derived CDR1 and CDR2 are MNHEY and SVGAGI. CDR3 loop: CASSYSESLNTEAFF. The CDR3 coding sequence is TGTGCCAGCAGTTACTCGGAGTCCTTGAACACTGAAGCTTTCTTT.

This clonotype was counted only a few times. The V call is TRBV7-9, the J call TRBJ1-5, with a weak D call TRBD1 (6 bases). Germline V lookup: CDR1 SEHNR, CDR2 FQNEAQ (reference sequence). V lost 3 bases, J lost 5 bases, and 23 bases lay in between. CDR3 length: 18 residues. In nucleotides, the CDR3 is TGTGCCAGCAGCTTGGTGTCAGGGGATTCTAGATGGGATCAGCCCCAGCATTTT. Translating gives CASSLVSGDSRWDQPQHF.

There are a few counts of this clonotype. The chain has TRBV20-1 and TRBJ2-1, with TRBD2 identical over 9 bases. Germline loops: CDR1 DFQATT, CDR2 SNEGSKA (reference sequence). This CDR3 spans 14 amino acids. J lost 4 bases, V lost 5 bases, and 6 bases had no gene match. In DNA, the CDR3 is TGCAGTGCTCGCGGGGGGGCCCCTTACAATGAGCAGTTCTTC. Residues: CSARGGAPYNEQFF.

The CDR3 sequence: CSARDVRSSYNSPLHF. The CDR3 DNA is TGCAGTGCTAGAGATGTAAGGAGCTCCTATAATTCACCCCTCCACTTT. V is TRBV20-1 and J is TRBJ1-6, with D unclear. The CDR3 is 16 amino acids. CDR1 is DFQATT and CDR2 is SNEGSKA in the germline V gene (reference sequence). Deletions cut 0 bases from V and 0 bases from J, with 9 bases between.

This rearrangement joins TRBV7-2 to TRBJ2-3, with D uncertain. CDR1 is SGHTA, CDR2 FQGNSA, per germline. This CDR3 spans 16 amino acids. Trimming removed 2 bases at V and 3 bases at J, with 15 bases between. The CDR3 DNA is TGTGCCAGCAGCTTATGGACGGCAACTGGGACAGATACGCAGTATTTT. Amino acid sequence: CASSLWTATGTDTQYF.

J is TRBJ1-4 and V is TRBV4-3, with unresolved D. Germline assignment: CDR1 LGHNA and CDR2 YSLEER. This CDR3 has 14 residues. The V gene lost 1 base and the J gene lost 1 base, with 4 bases spanning the gap. The CDR3 here is CASSQGGTNEKLFF. Written as DNA, the CDR3 is TGCGCCAGCAGCCAAGGGGGAACTAATGAAAAACTGTTTTTT.

In this sample, this clonotype turned up many times. The chain joins TRBV4-3 to TRBJ2-3, with a weak D call TRBD2 (5 bases). The CDR3 is made up of 14 amino acids. Germline V gene data show CDR1 as LGHNA and CDR2 as YSLEER. Trimming removed 0 bases at V and 7 bases at J, with 11 bases between. As DNA, the CDR3 is TGCGCCAGCAGCCAAGATCGGGCGGGTTATACGCAGTATTTT. This codes for CASSQDRAGYTQYF.

This clonotype has at least ten counts. V and J are TRBV7-2 and TRBJ1-3, with no clear D. The CDR3 consists of 14 residues. V was pared by 3 bases and J by 0 bases, with 6 bases between. Per the germline V gene, CDR1 is SGHTA and CDR2 is FQGNSA. CDR3 region: CASSFHSSGNTIYF. The CDR3 coding sequence is TGTGCCAGCAGCTTTCATAGCTCTGGAAACACCATATATTTT.

The genes are TRBV3-1 and TRBJ2-4; 9 bases agree with TRBD1. Germline V gene lookup returns CDR1 LGHDT and CDR2 YNNKEL (reference sequence). This CDR3 spans 15 amino acids. J gave up 6 bases and V 1 base, and 4 bases lay outside the gene matches. The chain's CDR3 is CASSQGGTGLNIQYF. CDR3 bases: TGTGCCAGCAGCCAAGGTGGGACAGGGCTAAACATTCAGTACTTC.